The present entry profiles one TCR beta chain with its context. The repertoire was sequenced with immunoSEQ multiplex PCR; TCRdb's copy has only in-frame clones and lacks some. This table holds 140,000 to 150,000 clones, around 89% found once. This specimen comes from a study of radiation and T cells in renal cell carcinoma. Time point noted: baseline pretreatment blood. Sample treatment: 15 Gy SBRT to primary tumor, nephrectomy 4 weeks later. Clear cell pathology was present in this patient's renal cell carcinoma. Trimming removed 3 bases from V and 4 bases from J, with 11 bases in between. Germline V gene lookup returns CDR1 SGHTS and CDR2 YDEGEE. The CDR3 is 15 amino acids.

The sequencing here drew on blood, taken from a patient whose treatment included radiotherapy and nephrectomy. This clonotype was obtained from an older woman with renal cell carcinoma. The chain has TRBV5-8 and TRBJ1-6; TRBD1 is a possible D gene (5 bases). The CDR3 loop is CASSSEGRYNSPLHF. DNA for the CDR3: TGTGCCAGCAGCTCGGAGGGACGTTATAATTCACCCCTCCACTTT.